These T cell receptor beta chains were read from a single sample in a study of cytomegalovirus exposure and HLA in healthy donors. Sequencing was performed with immunoSEQ multiplex PCR; in TCRdb, only in-frame clones are kept and a portion is missing. The sample lists 150,000 to 200,000 clones, about 80% occurring once. Sequencing was carried out using PBMCs. The receptors here all came from a girl aged 5-17 years in good health and CMV-seropositive. Both conserved end residues are part of each CDR3. D genes are given only for firm matches. Expanded clones are given a class, and other clones once, few, many or no size at all.

TRBV28	TRBD2	TRBJ2-2	NA	CASRVTSGSHGELFF	TGTGCCAGCAGGGTAACTAGCGGGTCTCACGGGGAGCTGTTTTTT
TRBV6-4	NA	TRBJ2-3	NA	CASSPRGSTDTQYF	TGTGCCAGCAGTCCCCGGGGTAGCACAGATACGCAGTATTTT
TRBV6-1	NA	TRBJ1-5	NA	CASQAGLNQPQHF	TGTGCCAGCCAGGCCGGCCTCAATCAGCCCCAGCATTTT
TRBV4-1	NA	TRBJ2-6	NA	CASSPWGSSGANVLTF	TGCGCCAGCAGCCCCTGGGGCAGCTCTGGGGCCAACGTCCTGACTTTC
TRBV9	TRBD1	TRBJ2-3	NA	CASSVVVTGVDTQYF	TGTGCCAGCAGCGTAGTAGTGACAGGGGTAGATACGCAGTATTTT
TRBV19	NA	TRBJ1-5	NA	CASSIIGQSNQPQHF	TGTGCCAGTAGTATAATCGGACAGAGCAATCAGCCCCAGCATTTT
TRBV2	NA	TRBJ2-5	NA	CASSEGGRETQYF	TGTGCCAGCAGTGAAGGGGGGCGCGAGACCCAGTACTTC
TRBV7-8	TRBD1	TRBJ2-5	NA	CASIPVSLQGAVKTQYF	TGTGCCAGCATCCCAGTTTCTTTACAGGGGGCTGTCAAGACCCAGTACTTC
TRBV25-1	TRBD1	TRBJ2-7	few	CASSFRTGGGYEQYF	TGTGCCAGCAGCTTTCGGACAGGGGGTGGCTACGAGCAGTACTTC
TRBV18	TRBD1	TRBJ2-3	NA	CASSLTGDTDTQYF	TGTGCCAGCTCACTCACAGGGGACACAGATACGCAGTATTTT
TRBV4-1	NA	TRBJ1-5	NA	CASSRGTRNQPQHF	TGCGCCAGCAGCCGGGGGACACGTAATCAGCCCCAGCATTTT